This T cell receptor beta chain was captured in a study of T cell repertoires in cytomegalovirus infection. On the study more broadly: Shared public TCR beta signatures pointed to both CMV infection and a matching HLA type. General study findings and limits: CMV-specific HLA-C-restricted TCR beta clonotypes dominated the ex vivo response.

TCRdb analysed the reads with MiXCR anew, one entry per CDR3 protein. In the table there are 270,000 or so distinct CDR3 sequences, 17% of which are singletons. This clonotype was counted a few times. Its antigen is still unknown. Germline-derived CDR1 and CDR2 are MDHEN and SYDVKM. The ends were cut back, 1 base at V and 3 bases at J, with 22 bases in the middle. The CDR3 loop spans 18 amino acids. Specimen: CD8+ T cells from PBMCs. This TCR was recovered from a human donor in good health (CMV status not recorded). Some clones in this sample may be carry-over from other donors' samples. V gene TRBV28 combines with J gene TRBJ2-7, with D perhaps TRBD1 (5 bases). The CDR3 is CASSLSQGAPLGYYEQYF. The CDR3 bases are TGTGCCAGCAGTTTATCTCAGGGTGCCCCACTTGGGTACTACGAGCAGTACTTC.